This entry lists 17 T cell receptor beta chains sequenced from one sample in a study of response to subunit inactivated influenza vaccine. Using its own MiXCR run on the RT-PCR reads, TCRdb lists one record per CDR3 protein. The sample shows more than 450,000 distinct CDR3 sequences, approximately 11% of them seen only once. Another study also made use of these data, one on T cells expressing NK-cell markers. Per that paper: Scientists made TCR beta cDNA using 5'RACE template switching with UMIs.

The sample here was PBMCs from blood, taken on the day of vaccination. All receptors come from a man aged 45-60 years who received an inactivated influenza vaccine.

There are many counts of this clonotype. The rearrangement joins TRBV10-3 to TRBJ2-5, with D perhaps given as TRBD1 or TRBD2 (5 bases each). There are 13 residues in the CDR3. Trimming stripped 2 bases from V and 7 bases from J, with 11 bases between. Germline assignment: CDR1 ENHRY and CDR2 SYGVKD. CDR3 protein: CAISEGTLGTQYF. The CDR3, as DNA: TGTGCCATCAGTGAGGGGACCCTTGGGACCCAGTACTTC.

This clonotype appeared a few times. This rearrangement joins TRBV6-5 to TRBJ2-1; D gene ambiguous. The CDR3 contains 18 residues. Germline assignment: CDR1 MNHEY and CDR2 SVGAGI. V lost 4 bases and J 6 bases, leaving 25 bases between the germline ends. The DNA of the CDR3 is TGTGCCAGCAGTTTCTCTTCTCCGGGCCCCCGACCGGGCAATGAGCAGTTCTTC. Amino acids: CASSFSSPGPRPGNEQFF.

The V and J genes are TRBV29-1 and TRBJ2-3, with 9 bases fitting TRBD2. Germline V lookup: CDR1 SQVTM, CDR2 ANQGSEA. J lost 4 bases, V lost 2 bases, and 4 bases had no gene match. The CDR3 extends over 14 amino acids. The chain's CDR3 is CSVELAGIADTQYF. The CDR3 coding sequence is TGCAGCGTTGAACTAGCGGGAATCGCAGATACGCAGTATTTT.

This clonotype has only a few counts. The chain is built from TRBV7-2 and TRBJ2-5; no clear D gene. CDR3 size: 14 residues. Germline CDR1 and CDR2: SGHTA and FQGNSA. V was shortened by 5 bases and J by 4 bases, with 14 bases between the two germline ends. The CDR3, as DNA: TGTGCCAGCAGCCCGGGCCCAGTGATAGAGACCCAGTACTTC. This encodes CASSPGPVIETQYF.

This clonotype was counted only a few times. The V and J genes are TRBV4-2 and TRBJ2-2, with a tentative D call TRBD2 (6 bases). V lost 0 bases and J 4 bases, leaving 15 bases between the germline ends. The CDR3 extends over 17 amino acids. Germline V gene sequence: CDR1 LGHNA, CDR2 YNFKEQ. CDR3 bases: TGTGCCAGCAGCCAAGATAGAATAGCGGCAATCACCGGGGAGCTGTTTTTT. This gives the protein CASSQDRIAAITGELFF.

The rearrangement uses TRBV6-2 or TRBV6-3 and TRBJ1-5, with 10 bases fitting TRBD1. The CDR3 length is 16 residues. In germline, CDR1 is MNHEY, CDR2 SVGEGT. V was pared by 4 bases and J by 3 bases, with 6 bases of the junction left unmatched. In DNA, the CDR3 is TGTGCCAGCAGTTCCGGGACAGGGGTATACAATCAGCCCCAGCATTTT. Translated: CASSSGTGVYNQPQHF.

There are a few counts of this clonotype. This chain uses TRBV5-1 with TRBJ2-1; 8 bases map to TRBD1. The V and J ends lost 0 bases and 6 bases, in that order; junction bases with no gene match: 8. The CDR3 has 16 residues. Germline CDR1 SGHRS, CDR2 YFSETQ. The CDR3, as DNA: TGCGCCAGCAGCTTGGGTCCCCAGGGGGCTAGCAATGAGCAGTTCTTC. Translating gives CASSLGPQGASNEQFF.

This clonotype showed up just a few times. The chain couples TRBV6-5 to TRBJ2-2; D could derive from TRBD1 or TRBD2 (5 bases each). Germline CDR1 reads MNHEY; CDR2 reads SVGAGI. CDR3 size: 16 residues. V lost 2 bases to trimming and J lost 1 base, with 11 bases between them. CDR3 sequence reads: CASSYGDVKNTGELFF. The DNA for the CDR3 is TGTGCCAGCAGTTACGGGGACGTAAAGAACACCGGGGAGCTGTTTTTT.

This chain links TRBV5-1 with TRBJ2-1; maybe TRBD1 (5 bases). The CDR3 is made up of 13 amino acids. Trimming pared 4 bases from V and 7 bases from J, leaving 12 bases between. Germline loops: CDR1 SGHRS, CDR2 YFSETQ. The CDR3 DNA reads as TGCGCCAGCAGCCGAGACAGTTCTAATGAGCAGTTCTTC. It codes for CASSRDSSNEQFF.

This clonotype was observed a few times. The chain recombines TRBV6-1 with TRBJ2-1, with 10 bases identical to TRBD2. Germline V CDR1 and CDR2: MNHNS, SASEGT. Trimming removed 10 bases from V and 5 bases from J; junction bases left unmatched: 8. This CDR3 spans 14 amino acids. The CDR3, as DNA: TGTGCCAATGCAGCACTAGCGGGAAACAATGAGCAGTTCTTC. It codes for CANAALAGNNEQFF.

This chain connects TRBV20-1 to TRBJ2-7, with TRBD2 matching over 9 bases. Germline trimming cut 0 bases from V and 5 bases from J; bases unmatched to any gene: 8. CDR3 length equals 15 residues. Germline CDR1 and CDR2: DFQATT and SNEGSKA (reference sequence). The CDR3 coding sequence is TGCAGTGCTAGAGATGTGCTAGCGGGACGGCACGAGCAGTACTTC. This codes for CSARDVLAGRHEQYF.

The rearrangement uses TRBV6-9 and TRBJ2-1; D might be TRBD1 or TRBD2, each matching 5 bases. V was cut by 9 bases and J by 7 bases, with 22 bases left in between. In germline, CDR1 is MNHGY, CDR2 SVAAGI. This CDR3 region has 15 residues. For the CDR3, the DNA is TGTGCCAGGTCGTGGGGGAGAGAAACATGGAATGAGCAGTTCTTC. It yields the protein CARSWGRETWNEQFF.

This clonotype turned up a few times. The V gene is TRBV29-1, the J gene TRBJ2-7, with 10 nucleotides matching TRBD1. Germline CDR1 and CDR2: SQVTM and ANQGSEA. Trimming removed 7 bases from V and 5 bases from J; junction bases left unmatched: 2. The CDR3 runs to 11 residues. CDR3 residues: CSGGTGDEQYF. CDR3 bases: TGCAGCGGGGGGACAGGGGACGAGCAGTACTTC.

The V gene is TRBV18, the J gene TRBJ1-4, with unresolved D. Deletions cut 6 bases from V and 8 bases from J, with 7 bases between. The CDR3 extends over 11 amino acids. Germline CDR1 KGHSH, CDR2 LQKENI. In DNA form, the CDR3 reads TGTGCCAGCTCCCCGGAGGAAAAACTGTTTTTT. This gives the protein CASSPEEKLFF.

A few counts support this clonotype. The genes are TRBV29-1 and TRBJ2-5; D unclear. V was pared by 3 bases and J by 3 bases, with 11 bases between. Germline V gives CDR1 SQVTM, CDR2 ANQGSEA. The CDR3 spans 13 residues. The CDR3 is CSVDSSKKETQYF. The CDR3 DNA reads as TGCAGCGTTGACAGTAGCAAGAAAGAGACCCAGTACTTC.

In its sample, this clonotype was seen a few times. The V gene is TRBV7-9, the J gene TRBJ2-2; no firm D call. From germline, CDR1 is SEHNR and CDR2 FQNEAQ (reference sequence). CDR3 length: 15 residues. V was pared by 5 bases and J by 1 base, with 11 bases between. CDR3 amino acids: CASSPSFLNTGELFF. The CDR3 DNA follows: TGTGCCAGCAGCCCCAGCTTTCTGAACACCGGGGAGCTGTTTTTT. Using reference TRBV7-9 and TRBJ2-2 for the parts outside the CDR3, the full variable domain is DTGVSQNPRHKITKRGQNVTFRCDPISEHNRLYWYRQTLGQGPEFLTYFQNEAQLEKSRLLSDRFSAERPKGSFSTLEIQRTEQGDSAMYLCASSPSFLNTGELFFGEGSRLTVL.

This clonotype has a handful of counts. V gene TRBV20-1 combines with J gene TRBJ1-4; 7 bases map to TRBD1. Germline V CDR1 and CDR2: DFQATT, SNEGSKA (reference sequence). The CDR3 has 15 amino acids. V lost 6 bases, J lost 8 bases, and 15 bases stayed unmatched. DNA for the CDR3: TGCAGTGCCCGCCGCCAGGGGGGCGCAGGGGAAAAACTGTTTTTT. It yields the protein CSARRQGGAGEKLFF.